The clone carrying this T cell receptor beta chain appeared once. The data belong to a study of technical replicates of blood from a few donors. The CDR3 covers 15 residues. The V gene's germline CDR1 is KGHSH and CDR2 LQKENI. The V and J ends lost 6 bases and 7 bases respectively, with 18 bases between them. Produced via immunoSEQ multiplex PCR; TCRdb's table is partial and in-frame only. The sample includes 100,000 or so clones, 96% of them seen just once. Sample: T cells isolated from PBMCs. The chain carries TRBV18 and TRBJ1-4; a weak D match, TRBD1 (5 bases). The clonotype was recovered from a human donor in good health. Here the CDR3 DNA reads TGTGCCAGCTCCAAAACGGGGGGGGGAAGTGAAAAACTGTTTTTT. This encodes CASSKTGGGSEKLFF.